The subject of this entry is one T cell receptor (beta chain). Its antigen remains unidentified. No base qualities exist here, and no much larger clone lies one base off it. TCR beta CDR3 regions were sequenced from DNA using the immunoSEQ Assay. The paper's data handling went like this. To compute T cell density, TCR beta template counts were normalized to usable DNA, which was estimated by amplifying housekeeping genes. Using the preseqR package, richness was estimated by extrapolating to 120,000 templates for tissue samples and 400,000 templates for PBMC samples. Clonality was defined by subtracting Pielou's evenness from one. Tissue-enriched TCRs were identified by differential abundance testing using productive amino-acid clonotypes, minimum total count 5 and alpha 0.1. The Jaccard Index and the Morisita Overlap Index were used to measure repertoire overlap between compartments. GLIPH clustered TCR beta CDR3s with public tetramer-defined viral CDR3s; viral motifs required at least three viral sequences plus V-gene enrichment. Imported from immuneACCESS, the table was reduced by TCRdb to in-frame sequences with V and J called. These copies leave out some clones; in studies compared against another copy, an unresolved V gene accounts for under half, and the cause of the remainder is not known. V, J and clone size were drawn from that table, and D and trimming were deduced from the DNA. The table for this sample lists some 56,000 clones; roughly 90% of them were counted only once. Of the sample, approximately 5.2% falls within the top ten clones.

The data were taken from a study of T cells in localized non-small cell lung cancer (dated by TCRdb to the early 2020s). The study in broad terms: The study analyzed T cell repertoires of roughly 220 early-stage NSCLC patients, comparing tumors and uninvolved tumor-adjacent lungs. A mean age of 66.3 years was recorded for the NSCLC patients, of whom some 130 were male and some 99 were female. The cohort comprised roughly 230 treatment-naïve NSCLC patients with resected, localized lung tumors.

At diagnosis, peripheral blood, uninvolved tumor-adjacent lung and tumor were collected and stored as a combination of fresh-frozen and FFPE material. For TCR repertoire profiling, blood samples were analyzed as peripheral blood mononuclear cells. V ends up 4 bases short and J 3 bases short, with an unmatched junction base count of 6. CDR1 and CDR2, per the germline V gene (reference sequence), are LNHNV and YYDKDF. The CDR3 starts with the cysteine, ends with the phenylalanine, and has 15 residues. The sequence is cut down to CDR3 DNA, 45 bases in frame from base 1. Points the paper makes about the study in general: Since the design was exploratory, TCR variables were selected using unadjusted p-values with no false-discovery rate correction. Uninvolved tumor-adjacent lung showed the highest T cell clonality, higher than tumor, which suggests more focused antigenic responses in the uninvolved tumor-adjacent lung. Because multi-region tumor sequencing was not performed, intratumor heterogeneity could not be ruled out. Higher T cell density in blood was associated with longer overall survival, whereas higher clonality in adjacent lung was associated with shorter survival. Of the top 100 tumor clones, a median of 57 were detected in paired uninvolved adjacent lung; under 30 were also among that lung's top 100.

The sample was peripheral blood, taken before any cancer treatment. This TCR derives from a woman aged 40-69 years with stage I lung adenocarcinoma. The chain is encoded by TRBV15 joined to TRBJ2-3, with 8 junctional bases fitting TRBD1. At the DNA level, the sequence is TGTGCCACCAGCATAGGGACAGGAGTTACAGATACGCAGTATTTT. It specifies CATSIGTGVTDTQYF.